The 6 T cell receptor beta chains presented below share a single source sample, sequenced in a study of cytomegalovirus exposure and HLA in healthy donors. The PCR made use of 60 Vbeta and 13 Jbeta primers. Measured with immunoSEQ multiplex PCR; TCRdb has only the in-frame clones, and not every one. The table records about 79,000 clones, 60% to 80% of them present only once. The source material was PBMCs. The receptor source for this set is a man aged 60 to 69 in good health and CMV-seronegative.

The chain recombines TRBV7-2 with TRBJ2-1; no definite D call. V was cut by 5 bases and J by 2 bases, with 10 bases left in between. Germline-derived CDR1 and CDR2 are SGHTA and FQGNSA. The CDR3 covers 14 residues. CDR3 region: CASSPRLAYNEQFF. CDR3 sequence (DNA): TGTGCCAGCAGCCCAAGACTTGCCTACAATGAGCAGTTCTTC.

This clone was counted only a few times. This sequence joins TRBV6-1 and TRBJ2-2, with D possibly being TRBD1 (6 bases). Per the germline V gene, CDR1 is MNHNS and CDR2 is SASEGT. Deletions cut 7 bases from V and 1 base from J, with 10 bases between. The CDR3 runs to 14 residues. The CDR3 loop reads CASNPQGNTGELFF. DNA for the CDR3: TGTGCCAGCAATCCACAGGGGAACACCGGGGAGCTGTTTTTT.

The chain uses TRBV5-6 and TRBJ2-1, with a tentative D call TRBD1 (6 bases). The CDR3 runs to 12 residues. Trimming took 4 bases from V and 15 from J, leaving 17 bases between them. Per germline, CDR1 SGHDT and CDR2 YYEEEE. CDR3 protein: CASSRTNRGGFF. Here the CDR3 DNA reads TGTGCCAGCAGCCGTACTAACAGAGGGGGGTTCTTC.

This chain uses TRBV2 with TRBJ2-3; TRBD2 might be the D (6 bases). Trimming pared 7 bases from V and 0 bases from J, leaving 11 bases between. The germline V gene has CDR1 SNHLY and CDR2 FYNNEI. This CDR3 has 14 amino acids. The CDR3 region has the DNA TGTGCCAGCAAGCTCAGCGGGAGCACAGATACGCAGTATTTT. This sequence encodes CASKLSGSTDTQYF.

A word on this clone: Compared with germline, one end of the junction differs, possibly owing to a read error. J is TRBJ2-5 and V is TRBV5-4, with 7 nucleotides matching TRBD1. CDR3 size: 13 residues. Germline V gene sequence: CDR1 SGHNT, CDR2 YYREEE (reference sequence). This CDR3 is CASSLDRGEAQYF. In DNA form, the CDR3 reads TGTGCCAGCAGCTTGGACAGGGGAGAGGCCCAGTACTTC.

The chain carries TRBV7-2 and TRBJ1-5; 8 nucleotides align to TRBD1. The CDR3 is 13 residues long. Germline lookup yields CDR1 SGHTA and CDR2 FQGNSA. The trim removed 5 bases at V and 7 bases at J, leaving 4 bases unmatched. CDR3 sequence: CASSLDRAQPQHF. The CDR3 DNA follows: TGTGCCAGCAGCCTGGACAGGGCCCAGCCCCAGCATTTT.